The 3 T cell receptor beta chains presented below share a single source sample, sequenced in a study of Ad26.COV2.S vaccination and SARS-CoV-2 variants. Profiling relied on immunoSEQ multiplex PCR, and the TCRdb table lists in-frame clones only, not all of them. The sample includes some 290,000 clones, around four fifths of them seen just once. Described treatment: around 19 received Ad26.COV2.S at low or high dose, single or two shots; about 5 received placebo; per-sample allocation not given. Specimen acquisition occurred on day 63 following the initial vaccine or placebo injection. The sequencing here drew on peripheral blood, taken in a trial of Ad26.COV2.S vaccine versus placebo. All receptors derive from a person aged 18-60 years who received the Ad26.COV2.S COVID-19 vaccine or a placebo.

The rearrangement links TRBV30 to TRBJ2-3, with a tentative D call TRBD2 (5 bases). Trimming took off 5 bases at V and 2 bases at J, with 8 bases between the two ends. Per germline, CDR1 GTSNPN and CDR2 SVGIG (reference sequence). The CDR3 is made up of 12 amino acids. The CDR3 loop reads CAWYRDTDTQYF. The CDR3 DNA is TGTGCCTGGTACCGGGACACAGATACGCAGTATTTT.

This chain uses TRBV5-5 with TRBJ1-2, with 10 bases lining up with TRBD1. V shed 0 bases and J 3 bases; nucleotides not matched to a gene: 2. The length of the CDR3 is 15 residues. Germline CDR1 is SGHKS and CDR2 is YYEKEE (reference sequence). The CDR3 nucleotides read TGTGCCAGCAGCTTGGAGGGACAGGGGCACTATGGCTACACCTTC. The encoded protein is CASSLEGQGHYGYTF.

The CDR3 here is CASSQDKEVGSPLHF. DNA of the CDR3: TGTGCCAGCAGCCAAGACAAGGAGGTTGGTTCACCCCTCCACTTT. This chain connects TRBV3-1 (or the pseudogene TRBV3-2) to TRBJ1-6, with D hard to call. This CDR3 contains 15 residues. Looked up from germline, CDR1 is LGHDT and CDR2 is YNNKEL (reference sequence). With 0 bases removed from V and 9 bases from J, the gap between germline ends came to 12 bases.